This T cell receptor (beta chain) appears in the sequencing data of a study of control samples from healthy donors and cancer patients (dated by TCRdb to 2018 to 2021). V and J lose 0 bases and 1 base, and a span of 15 bases separates them. Reading from cysteine to phenylalanine, the CDR3 counts 17 amino acids. Only the CDR3 DNA is retained, 51 bases long and in frame from the first base. Receptors were amplified or captured by the immunoSEQ multiplex PCR assay. Here the immuneACCESS table is served through TCRdb, limited to in-frame sequences with V and J called. Missing clones are a known gap in these copies; in checked studies unresolved V genes cover under half, and the rest lacks a known reason. The sample profile shows about 83,000 clones; 91% of them were found once. Of the sample, around 16% is held by the ten largest clones. On this clone itself: The antigen this receptor binds is unknown. It has no much larger one-base neighbor in the sample; base qualities were not kept.

Recombination connected TRBV23-1 to TRBJ1-1, and perhaps TRBD1 as D gene, on 5 matching bases. TRBV23-1 falls under the ORF class, with uncertain function. The TCR sequence derives from a man younger than 45 in good health. Source material: blood. For the CDR3, the sequence is CASSQSCRTTGNTEAFF. The DNA sequence is given as TGCGCCAGCAGTCAATCTTGTAGGACAACAGGGAACACTGAAGCTTTCTTT.